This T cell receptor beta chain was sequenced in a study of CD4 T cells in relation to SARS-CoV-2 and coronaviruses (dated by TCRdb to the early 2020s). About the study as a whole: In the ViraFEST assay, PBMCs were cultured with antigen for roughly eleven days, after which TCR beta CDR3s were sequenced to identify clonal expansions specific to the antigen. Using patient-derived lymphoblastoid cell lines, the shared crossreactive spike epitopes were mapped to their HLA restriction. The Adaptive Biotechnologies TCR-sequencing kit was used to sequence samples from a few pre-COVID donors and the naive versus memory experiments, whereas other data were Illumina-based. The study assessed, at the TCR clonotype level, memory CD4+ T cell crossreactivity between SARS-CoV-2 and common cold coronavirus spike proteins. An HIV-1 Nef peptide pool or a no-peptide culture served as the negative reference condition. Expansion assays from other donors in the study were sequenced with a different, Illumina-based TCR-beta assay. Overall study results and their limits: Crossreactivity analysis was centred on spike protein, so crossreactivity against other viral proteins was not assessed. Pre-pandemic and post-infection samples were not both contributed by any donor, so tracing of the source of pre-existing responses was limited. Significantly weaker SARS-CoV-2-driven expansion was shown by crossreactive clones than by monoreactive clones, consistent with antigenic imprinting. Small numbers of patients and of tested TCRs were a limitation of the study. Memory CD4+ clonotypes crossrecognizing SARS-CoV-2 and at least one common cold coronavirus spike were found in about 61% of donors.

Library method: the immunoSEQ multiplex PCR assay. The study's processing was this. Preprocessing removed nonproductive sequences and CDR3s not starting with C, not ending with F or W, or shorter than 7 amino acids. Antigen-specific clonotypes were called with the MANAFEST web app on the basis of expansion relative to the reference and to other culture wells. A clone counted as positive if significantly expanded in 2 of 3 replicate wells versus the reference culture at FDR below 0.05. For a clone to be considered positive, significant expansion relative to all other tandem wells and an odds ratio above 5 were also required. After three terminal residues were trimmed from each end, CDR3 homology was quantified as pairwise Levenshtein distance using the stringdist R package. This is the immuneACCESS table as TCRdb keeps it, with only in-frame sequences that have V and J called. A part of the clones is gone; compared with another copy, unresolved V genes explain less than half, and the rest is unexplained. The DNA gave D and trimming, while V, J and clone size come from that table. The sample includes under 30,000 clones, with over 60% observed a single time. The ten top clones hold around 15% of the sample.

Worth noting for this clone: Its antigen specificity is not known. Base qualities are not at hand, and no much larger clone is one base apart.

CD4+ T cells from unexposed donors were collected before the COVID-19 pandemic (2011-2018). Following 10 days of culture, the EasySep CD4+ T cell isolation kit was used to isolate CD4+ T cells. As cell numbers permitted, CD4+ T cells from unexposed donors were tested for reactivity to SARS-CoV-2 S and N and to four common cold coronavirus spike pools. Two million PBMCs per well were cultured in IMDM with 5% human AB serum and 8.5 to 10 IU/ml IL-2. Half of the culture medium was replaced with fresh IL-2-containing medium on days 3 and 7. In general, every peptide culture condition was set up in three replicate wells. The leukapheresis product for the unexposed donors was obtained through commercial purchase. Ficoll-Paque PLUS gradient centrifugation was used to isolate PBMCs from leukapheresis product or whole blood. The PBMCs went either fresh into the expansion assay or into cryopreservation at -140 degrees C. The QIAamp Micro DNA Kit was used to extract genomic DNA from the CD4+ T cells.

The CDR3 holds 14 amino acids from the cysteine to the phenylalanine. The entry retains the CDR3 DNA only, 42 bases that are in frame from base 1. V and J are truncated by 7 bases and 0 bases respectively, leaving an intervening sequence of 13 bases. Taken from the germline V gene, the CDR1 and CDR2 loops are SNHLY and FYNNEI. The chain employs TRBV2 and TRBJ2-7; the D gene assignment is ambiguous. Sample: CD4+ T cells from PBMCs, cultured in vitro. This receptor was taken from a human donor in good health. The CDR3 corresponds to CASMPQSSSYEQYF. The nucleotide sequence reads TGTGCCAGCATGCCACAATCGAGCTCCTACGAGCAGTACTTC.